The present TCR beta chain was sequenced within a study of graft-versus-host responses after intestinal transplantation. Overall study: Isolated intestinal, liver-intestinal, or multivisceral transplants were what recipients had. Anti-thymocyte globulin was used for induction in all recipients, who then took tacrolimus and steroids for roughly three years. Findings of the study overall: There were GvH clones found in recipient marrow, and some of them appeared first in ileum or blood. High graft-versus-host to host-versus-graft clonal ratios were found in allografts of patients who had graft-donor T cell macrochimerism.

Processing was applied to graft tissue in order to liberate intraepithelial and lamina propria lymphocytes. TCRdb keeps only in-frame clones here, not all; method: immunoSEQ multiplex PCR. The table lists 15,000 to 19,000 clones, 74% of them singletons. From germline, CDR1 is MGHRA and CDR2 YSYEKL. The CDR3 spans 15 residues. A word on this clone: Antigen unknown.

Sequenced here: ileum tissue, sampled 14 days after transplant. The chain links TRBV4-1 to TRBJ2-5; D possibly corresponds to TRBD1 (6 bases). The better agreement between TRBJ2-7 and the DNA end casts doubt on the J call. The receptor comes from a human patient who received an intestinal transplant, so some T cells may come from the graft donor. The CDR3 reads CASSQGTGKRYEQYF. The CDR3 DNA sequence: TGCGCCAGCAGCCAAGGAACAGGGAAAAGGTACGAGCAGTACTTC.